This TCR beta chain was profiled in a study of blood T cell repertoires in COVID-19 (dated by TCRdb to 2020 to 2021). About the full investigation: Samples covering the acute and convalescent phases of COVID-19 were provided by collaborators in the United States, Italy and Spain. The prospective study material was composed of cDNA or gDNA derived from T cells, B-cell-depleted T cells, or PBMCs. Deeply sampled blood TCRbeta repertoires from subjects exposed to, actively infected with, or recovered from COVID-19 were included in the dataset. The repertoires were released in a freely available public database meant as a resource for research on the immune response to SARS-CoV-2. Samples were obtained from the ongoing ImmuneRACE study (first 160 participants) and from about 1,300 subjects provided by 6 global collaborators. A de-identified subject ID, COVID-19 status, age in years and sex were almost always included in the sample metadata. Where HLA class I and class II types were available, the types were taken from metadata supplied by the sample provider, not from assay-based typing.

The study at large found these results: The quantity of clinical and demographic metadata differed by source and by participant and was supplied without curation.

With regard to this clone: It lacks a known antigen. Base qualities are not provided; no much larger clone lies one nucleotide away.

From the cysteine up to the phenylalanine, the CDR3 has a length of 15 residues. Just the 45-base CDR3 DNA is kept, in frame starting at base 1. V lost 7 bases and J lost 0 bases; the stretch between them is 15 bases long. Reading the germline V gene gives CDR1 SGHTA and CDR2 FQGTGA. TCRbeta CDR3 regions were amplified from genomic DNA using the immunoSEQ Assay, a bias-controlled multiplex PCR. On the study's bioinformatics: The number of nucleated cells in each sample was estimated from the amplification of reference gene primers within the assay. Sequence reads were collapsed and filtered to measure the absolute abundance of every unique TCRbeta CDR3 rearrangement. For each sample, productive Simpson clonality was calculated as the square root of Simpson's diversity index over productive rearrangements. TCRdb retrieved this table from immuneACCESS and kept in-frame rearrangements only. Not all clones are present; in checked studies, unresolved V genes account for under half, and no reason is known for the remainder. The V and J calls and clone size are taken from that table; D and trimming were inferred from the DNA. This sample has hundreds of thousands of clones in its table, and 65% to 90% of those were observed once. Of the sample, more than 6% falls within the top ten clones.

Whole blood was collected in K2EDTA tubes by collaborating institutions according to the institutions' own protocols. For TCRbeta analysis, collaborators shipped samples as frozen whole blood, isolated PBMCs, or DNA extracted from either of those sample types. The chain couples TRBV7-3 to TRBJ1-1, with the D gene not clear enough to name. The receptor was derived from a human donor in a cohort sampled during active COVID-19. Sample: peripheral blood. DNA sequence: TGTGCCAGCAAACCTTCGGGAGGACTGAACACTGAAGCTTTCTTT. The translation is CASKPSGGLNTEAFF.